Detailed here is one T cell receptor (beta chain). This specimen belongs to a study of blood T cell repertoires in COVID-19. Sequencing was performed with immunoSEQ multiplex PCR; in TCRdb, only in-frame clones are kept and a portion is missing. In the table there are under 200,000 clones, around nine tenths of which are singletons. The CDR3 sequence is 17 residues long. The V gene lost 0 bases and the J gene lost 5 bases, with 17 bases spanning the gap. The germline CDR1 and CDR2 sequences are SGHTA and FQGTGA. The source is a man aged 45-65 years with acute or convalescent COVID-19. The chain joins TRBV7-3 to TRBJ2-1, with D tentatively TRBD1 (5 bases). The sample consisted of peripheral blood. CDR3 DNA sequence: TGTGCCAGCAGCTTAACCGCAGTGACAGAATTGGACAATGAGCAGTTCTTC. It specifies CASSLTAVTELDNEQFF.